This TCR beta chain originates from a study of T cell responses to AZD1222 COVID-19 vaccine. On this clone itself: The antigen remains unidentified.

Repertoires were generated with immunoSEQ multiplex PCR, while TCRdb's copy carries only in-frame clones and drops some. The data show 120,000 or so clones, more than 85% seen once. Points from the study as a whole: Among the donors, most were white British and more were female, and clonal diversity was possibly underestimated. Repertoire samples came only from after the peak T cell response. Targets within unmutated variant regions were reportedly found for nearly half of spike-specific TCRs.

This CDR3 is built from 15 residues. The V gene's germline CDR1 is SGHRS and CDR2 YFSETQ. Deletions cut 4 bases from V and 5 bases from J, with 18 bases between. The sequence came from an adult in good health. The starting material was peripheral blood, obtained on day 0 of MenACWY control vaccination. The chain recombines TRBV5-1 with TRBJ1-2; TRBD1 might be the D (5 bases). This CDR3 is CASSRRGDQLYGYTF. The CDR3 DNA is TGCGCCAGCAGCCGTCGGGGGGACCAACTTTATGGCTACACCTTC.